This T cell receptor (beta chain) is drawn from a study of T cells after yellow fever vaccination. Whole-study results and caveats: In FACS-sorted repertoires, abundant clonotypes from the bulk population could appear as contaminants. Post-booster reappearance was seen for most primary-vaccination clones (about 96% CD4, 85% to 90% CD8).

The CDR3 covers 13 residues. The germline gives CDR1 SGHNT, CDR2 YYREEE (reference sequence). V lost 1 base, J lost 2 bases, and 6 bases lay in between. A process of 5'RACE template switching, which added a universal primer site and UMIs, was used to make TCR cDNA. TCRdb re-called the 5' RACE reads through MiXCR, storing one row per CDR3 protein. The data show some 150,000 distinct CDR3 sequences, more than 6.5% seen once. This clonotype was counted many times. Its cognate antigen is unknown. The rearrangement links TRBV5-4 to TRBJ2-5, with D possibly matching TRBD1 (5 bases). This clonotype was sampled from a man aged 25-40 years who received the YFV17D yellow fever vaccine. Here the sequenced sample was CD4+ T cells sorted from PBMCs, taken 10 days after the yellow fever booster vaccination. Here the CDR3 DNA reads TGTGCCAGCAGCTTGCAGGGACAAGAGACCCAGTACTTC. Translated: CASSLQGQETQYF. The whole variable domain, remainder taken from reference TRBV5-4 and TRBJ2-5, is ETGVTQSPTHLIKTRGQQVTLRCSSQSGHNTVSWYQQALGQGPQFIFQYYREEENGRGNFPPRFSGLQFPNYSSELNVNALELDDSALYLCASSLQGQETQYFGPGTRLLVL.